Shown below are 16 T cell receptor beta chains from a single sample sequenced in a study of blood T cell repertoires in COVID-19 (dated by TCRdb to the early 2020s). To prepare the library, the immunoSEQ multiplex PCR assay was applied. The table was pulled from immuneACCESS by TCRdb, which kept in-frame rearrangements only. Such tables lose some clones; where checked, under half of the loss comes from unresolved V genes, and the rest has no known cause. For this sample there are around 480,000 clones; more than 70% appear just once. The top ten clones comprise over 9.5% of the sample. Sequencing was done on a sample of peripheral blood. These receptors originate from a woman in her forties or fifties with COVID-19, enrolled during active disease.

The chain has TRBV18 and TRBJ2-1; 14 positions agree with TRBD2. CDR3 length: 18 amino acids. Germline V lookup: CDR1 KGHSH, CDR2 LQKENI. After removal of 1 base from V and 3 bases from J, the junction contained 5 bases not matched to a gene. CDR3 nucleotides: TGTGCCAGCTCACCACTGGGGACTAGCGGGGGACTCTACAATGAGCAGTTCTTC. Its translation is CASSPLGTSGGLYNEQFF.

The CDR3 loop is CASSYTGARTGSNQPQHF. Here the CDR3 DNA reads TGTGCCAGTAGTTATACCGGCGCTCGGACAGGTAGCAATCAGCCCCAGCATTTT. The chain is built from TRBV19 and TRBJ1-5, with 7 bases aligning to TRBD1. CDR3 length equals 18 residues. After removal of 5 bases from V and 0 bases from J, the junction contained 13 bases not matched to a gene. Germline loops: CDR1 LNHDA, CDR2 SQIVND (reference sequence).

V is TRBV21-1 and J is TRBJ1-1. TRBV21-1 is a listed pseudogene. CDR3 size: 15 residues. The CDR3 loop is CASSKVEHAGTEAFF. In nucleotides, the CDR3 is TGTGCCAGCAGCAAAGTTGAGCATGCGGGCACTGAAGCTTTCTTT.

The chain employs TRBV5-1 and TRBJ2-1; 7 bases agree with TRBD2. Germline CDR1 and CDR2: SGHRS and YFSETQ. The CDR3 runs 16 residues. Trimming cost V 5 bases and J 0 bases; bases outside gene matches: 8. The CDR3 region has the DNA TGCGCCAGCAGTGTAAGAGCGGGGCGCTCCTACAATGAGCAGTTCTTC. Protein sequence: CASSVRAGRSYNEQFF.

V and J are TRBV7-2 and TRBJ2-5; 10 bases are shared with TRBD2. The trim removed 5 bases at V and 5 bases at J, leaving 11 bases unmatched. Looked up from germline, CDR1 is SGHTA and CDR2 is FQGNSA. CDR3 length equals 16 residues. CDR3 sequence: CASSTRLAGEGETQYF. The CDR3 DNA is TGTGCCAGCAGCACCCGCCTAGCGGGGGAGGGGGAGACCCAGTACTTC.

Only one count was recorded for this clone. Here the CDR3 reads CASTGTGEGKLFF. CDR3 nucleotide sequence: TGTGCCAGTACCGGGACAGGGGAAGGAAAACTGTTTTTT. The chain uses TRBV19 and TRBJ1-4; TRBD1 matches 10 bases. This CDR3 is 13 amino acids long. With V trimmed by 7 bases and J by 10 bases, 6 bases remained unmatched. CDR1 is LNHDA, CDR2 SQIVND, per germline (reference sequence).

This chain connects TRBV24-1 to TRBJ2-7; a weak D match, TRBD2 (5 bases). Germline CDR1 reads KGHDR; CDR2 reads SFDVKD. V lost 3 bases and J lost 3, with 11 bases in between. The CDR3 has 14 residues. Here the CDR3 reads CATSDNSGVYEQYF. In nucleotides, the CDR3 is TGTGCCACCAGTGATAACAGCGGAGTCTACGAGCAGTACTTC.

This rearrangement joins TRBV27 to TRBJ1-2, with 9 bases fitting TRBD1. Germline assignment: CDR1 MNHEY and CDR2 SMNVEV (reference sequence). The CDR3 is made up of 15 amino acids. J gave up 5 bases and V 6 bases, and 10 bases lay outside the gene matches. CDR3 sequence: CASRLGGQGVYGYTF. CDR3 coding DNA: TGTGCCAGCAGACTAGGGGGACAGGGTGTTTATGGCTACACCTTC.

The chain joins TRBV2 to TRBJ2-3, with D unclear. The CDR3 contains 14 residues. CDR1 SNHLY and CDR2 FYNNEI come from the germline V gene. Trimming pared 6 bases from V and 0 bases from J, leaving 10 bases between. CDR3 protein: CASRKVTSTDTQYF. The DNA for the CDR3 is TGTGCCAGCAGAAAAGTAACTAGCACAGATACGCAGTATTTT.

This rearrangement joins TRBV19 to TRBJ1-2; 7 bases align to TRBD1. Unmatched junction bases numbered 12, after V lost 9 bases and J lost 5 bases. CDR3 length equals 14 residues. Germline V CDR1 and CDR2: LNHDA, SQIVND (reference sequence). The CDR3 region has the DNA TGTGCCAGCCGACCGGGACAGAGCGTTTATGGCTACACCTTC. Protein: CASRPGQSVYGYTF.

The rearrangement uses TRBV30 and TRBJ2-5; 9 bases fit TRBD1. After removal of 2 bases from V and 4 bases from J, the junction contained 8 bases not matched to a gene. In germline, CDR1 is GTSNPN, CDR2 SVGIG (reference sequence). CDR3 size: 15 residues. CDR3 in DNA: TGTGCCTGGAGTTATGGGGACAGGGCTGGAGAGACCCAGTACTTC. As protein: CAWSYGDRAGETQYF.

The CDR3 DNA is TGTGCCATCAGTGCCCAGGGGGCTGGTCAGCCCCAGCATTTT. This gives the protein CAISAQGAGQPQHF. The genes are TRBV10-3 and TRBJ1-5; 8 positions agree with TRBD1. Unmatched junction bases numbered 5, after V lost 4 bases and J lost 6 bases. Germline lookup yields CDR1 ENHRY and CDR2 SYGVKD. This CDR3 is built from 14 residues.

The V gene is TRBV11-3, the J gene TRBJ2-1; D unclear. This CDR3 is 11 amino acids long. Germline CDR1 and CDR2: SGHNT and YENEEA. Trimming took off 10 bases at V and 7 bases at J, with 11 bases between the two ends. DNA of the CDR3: TGTGCCAAACCCCAGAGGAATGAGCAGTTCTTC. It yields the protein CAKPQRNEQFF.

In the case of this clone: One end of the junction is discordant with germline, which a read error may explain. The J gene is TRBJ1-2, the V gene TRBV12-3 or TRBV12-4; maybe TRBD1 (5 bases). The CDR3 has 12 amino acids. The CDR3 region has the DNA TGTGCCATCAGTCGGGGGGTGAGTGGCTACACCTTC. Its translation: CAISRGVSGYTF.

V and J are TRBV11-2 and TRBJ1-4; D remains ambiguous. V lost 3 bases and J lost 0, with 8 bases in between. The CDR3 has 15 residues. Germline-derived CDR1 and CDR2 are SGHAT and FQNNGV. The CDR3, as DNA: TGTGCCAGCAGCTTCGGGGATGCAACTAATGAAAAACTGTTTTTT. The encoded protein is CASSFGDATNEKLFF. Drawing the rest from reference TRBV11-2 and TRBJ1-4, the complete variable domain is EAGVAQSPRYKIIEKRQSVAFWCNPISGHATLYWYQQILGQGPKLLIQFQNNGVVDDSQLPKDRFSAERLKGVDSTLKIQPAKLEDSAVYLCASSFGDATNEKLFFGSGTQLSVL.

The CDR3 coding sequence is TGTGCCAGCAAAGCGGGGTCGGACAATGAGCAGTTCTTC. It encodes CASKAGSDNEQFF. The V call is TRBV9, the J call TRBJ2-1; 7 bases match TRBD2. The trim removed 6 bases at V and 5 bases at J, leaving 5 bases unmatched. The CDR3 covers 13 residues. Germline CDR1 is SGDLS and CDR2 is YYNGEE.